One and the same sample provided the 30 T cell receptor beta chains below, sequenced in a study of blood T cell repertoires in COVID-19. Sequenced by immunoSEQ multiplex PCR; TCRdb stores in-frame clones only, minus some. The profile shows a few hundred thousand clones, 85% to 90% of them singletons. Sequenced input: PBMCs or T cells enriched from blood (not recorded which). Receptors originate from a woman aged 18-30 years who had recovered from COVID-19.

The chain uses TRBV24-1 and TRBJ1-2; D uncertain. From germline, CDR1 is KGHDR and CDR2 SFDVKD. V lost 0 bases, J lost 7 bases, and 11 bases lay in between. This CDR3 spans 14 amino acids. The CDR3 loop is CATSDLRGRGGYTF. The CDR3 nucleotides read TGTGCCACCAGTGATTTGCGGGGTCGTGGTGGCTACACCTTC.

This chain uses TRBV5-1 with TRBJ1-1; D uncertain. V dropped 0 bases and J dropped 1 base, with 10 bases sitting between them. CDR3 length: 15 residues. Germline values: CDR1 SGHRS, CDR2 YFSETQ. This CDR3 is CASSLGAGPNTEAFF. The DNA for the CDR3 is TGCGCCAGCAGCTTGGGTGCAGGTCCGAACACTGAAGCTTTCTTT. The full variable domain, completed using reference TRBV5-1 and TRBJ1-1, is KAGVTQTPRYLIKTRGQQVTLSCSPISGHRSVSWYQQTPGQGLQFLFEYFSETQRNKGNFPGRFSGRQFSNSRSEMNVSTLELGDSALYLCASSLGAGPNTEAFFGQGTRLTVV.

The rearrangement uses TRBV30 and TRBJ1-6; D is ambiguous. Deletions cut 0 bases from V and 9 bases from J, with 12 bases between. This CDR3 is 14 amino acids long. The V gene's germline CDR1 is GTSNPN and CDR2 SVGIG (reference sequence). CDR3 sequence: CAWSVLGGGSPLHF. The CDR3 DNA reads TGTGCCTGGAGTGTACTGGGAGGCGGTTCACCCCTCCACTTT.

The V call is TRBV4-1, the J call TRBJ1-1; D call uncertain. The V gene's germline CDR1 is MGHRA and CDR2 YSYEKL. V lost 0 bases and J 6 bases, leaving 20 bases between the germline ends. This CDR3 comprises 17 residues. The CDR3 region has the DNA TGCGCCAGCAGCCAAGATGGAGGCAGCGGGCGGAGGGCTGAAGCTTTCTTT. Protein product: CASSQDGGSGRRAEAFF.

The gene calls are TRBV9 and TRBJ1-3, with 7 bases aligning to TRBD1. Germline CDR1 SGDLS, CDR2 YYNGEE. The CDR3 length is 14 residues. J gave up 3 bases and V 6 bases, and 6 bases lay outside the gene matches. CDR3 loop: CASTKGAGGNTIYF. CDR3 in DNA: TGTGCCAGCACCAAGGGGGCGGGTGGAAACACCATATATTTT. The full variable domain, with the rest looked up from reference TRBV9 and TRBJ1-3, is DSGVTQTPKHLITATGQRVTLRCSPRSGDLSVYWYQQSLDQGLQFLIQYYNGEERAKGNILERFSAQQFPDLHSELNLSSLELGDSALYFCASTKGAGGNTIYFGEGSWLTVV.

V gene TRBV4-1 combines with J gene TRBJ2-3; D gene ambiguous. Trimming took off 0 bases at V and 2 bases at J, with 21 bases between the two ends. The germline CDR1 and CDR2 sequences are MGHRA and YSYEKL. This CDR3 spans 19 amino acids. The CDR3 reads CASSQEAFHGRSFTDTQYF. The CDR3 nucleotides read TGCGCCAGCAGCCAAGAAGCGTTTCACGGAAGATCTTTCACAGATACGCAGTATTTT.

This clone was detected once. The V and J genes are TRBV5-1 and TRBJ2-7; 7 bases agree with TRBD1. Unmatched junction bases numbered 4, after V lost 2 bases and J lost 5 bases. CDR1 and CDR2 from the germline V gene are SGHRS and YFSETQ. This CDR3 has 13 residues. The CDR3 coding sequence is TGCGCCAGCAGCTTCGAGGGGGCCCACGAGCAGTACTTC. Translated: CASSFEGAHEQYF. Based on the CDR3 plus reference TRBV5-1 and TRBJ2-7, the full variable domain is KAGVTQTPRYLIKTRGQQVTLSCSPISGHRSVSWYQQTPGQGLQFLFEYFSETQRNKGNFPGRFSGRQFSNSRSEMNVSTLELGDSALYLCASSFEGAHEQYFGPGTRLTVT.

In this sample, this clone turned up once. CDR3 bases: TGCGCCAGCAGCTTACAGGGTAACTATGGCTACACCTTC. This encodes CASSLQGNYGYTF. The genes are TRBV5-1 and TRBJ1-2, with D possibly being TRBD1 (6 bases). There are 13 residues in the CDR3. V lost 2 bases to trimming and J lost 1 base, with 6 bases between them. Germline loops: CDR1 SGHRS, CDR2 YFSETQ.

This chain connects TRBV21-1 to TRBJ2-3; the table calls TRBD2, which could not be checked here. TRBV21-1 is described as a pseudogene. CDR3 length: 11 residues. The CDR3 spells CASIYTDTQYF. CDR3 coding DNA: TGTGCCAGCATCTATACAGATACGCAGTATTTT.

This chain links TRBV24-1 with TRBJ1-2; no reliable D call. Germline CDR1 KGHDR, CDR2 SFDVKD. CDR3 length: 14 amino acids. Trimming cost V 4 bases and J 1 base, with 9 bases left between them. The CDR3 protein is CATSDLEINYGYTF. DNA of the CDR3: TGTGCCACCAGTGACCTAGAAATTAACTATGGCTACACCTTC.

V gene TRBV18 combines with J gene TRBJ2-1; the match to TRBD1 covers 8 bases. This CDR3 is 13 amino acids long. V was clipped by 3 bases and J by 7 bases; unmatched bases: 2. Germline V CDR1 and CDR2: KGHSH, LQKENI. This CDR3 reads CASSPTGANEQFF. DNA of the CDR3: TGTGCCAGCTCACCGACAGGGGCGAATGAGCAGTTCTTC.

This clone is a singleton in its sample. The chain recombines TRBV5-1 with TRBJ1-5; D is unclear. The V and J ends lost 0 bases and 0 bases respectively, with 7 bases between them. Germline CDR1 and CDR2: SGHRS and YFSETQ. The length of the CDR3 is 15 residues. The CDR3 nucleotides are TGCGCCAGCAGCTTGGTCCCTAGTAGCAATCAGCCCCAGCATTTT. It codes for CASSLVPSSNQPQHF.

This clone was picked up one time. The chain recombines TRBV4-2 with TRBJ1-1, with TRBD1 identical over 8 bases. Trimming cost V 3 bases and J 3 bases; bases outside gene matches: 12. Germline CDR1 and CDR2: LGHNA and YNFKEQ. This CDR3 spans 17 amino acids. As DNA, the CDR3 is TGTGCCAGCAGCCAGGCCCAGACGACAGGGGCGGACACTGAAGCTTTCTTT. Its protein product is CASSQAQTTGADTEAFF.

The CDR3 region has the DNA TGTGCCAGCTCACTCAGACAGGGTGGCTCTGGGGCCAACGTCCTGACTTTC. Translating gives CASSLRQGGSGANVLTF. The chain couples TRBV18 to TRBJ2-6; 7 positions agree with TRBD1. The V segment lost 4 bases and the J segment 0 bases; nucleotides outside the gene matches: 6. This CDR3 contains 17 residues. CDR1 and CDR2 from the germline V gene are KGHSH and LQKENI. Full variable domain (remainder filled in from reference TRBV18 and TRBJ2-6): NAGVMQNPRHLVRRRGQEARLRCSPMKGHSHVYWYRQLPEEGLKFMVYLQKENIIDESGMPKERFSAEFPKEGPSILRIQQVVRGDSAAYFCASSLRQGGSGANVLTFGAGSRLTVL.

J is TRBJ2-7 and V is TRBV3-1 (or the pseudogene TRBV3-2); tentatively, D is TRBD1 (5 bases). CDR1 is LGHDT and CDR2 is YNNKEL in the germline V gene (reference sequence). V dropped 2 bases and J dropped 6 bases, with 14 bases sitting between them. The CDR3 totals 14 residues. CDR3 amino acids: CASSQNNQGIEQYF. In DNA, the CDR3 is TGTGCCAGCAGCCAAAATAACCAGGGTATCGAGCAGTACTTC.

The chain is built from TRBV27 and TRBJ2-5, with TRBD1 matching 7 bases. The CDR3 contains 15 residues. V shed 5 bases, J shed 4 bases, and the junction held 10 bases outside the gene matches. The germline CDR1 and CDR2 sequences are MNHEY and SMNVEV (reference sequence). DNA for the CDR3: TGTGCCAGCAGTCCCGGGGCAGGGGGAAGAGAGACCCAGTACTTC. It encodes CASSPGAGGRETQYF.

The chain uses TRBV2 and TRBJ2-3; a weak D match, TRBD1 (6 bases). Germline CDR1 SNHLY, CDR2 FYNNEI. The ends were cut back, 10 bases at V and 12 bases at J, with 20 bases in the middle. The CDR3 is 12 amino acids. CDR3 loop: CATQQGGGPQYF. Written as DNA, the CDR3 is TGTGCCACCCAACAGGGCGGCGGTCCCCAGTATTTT.

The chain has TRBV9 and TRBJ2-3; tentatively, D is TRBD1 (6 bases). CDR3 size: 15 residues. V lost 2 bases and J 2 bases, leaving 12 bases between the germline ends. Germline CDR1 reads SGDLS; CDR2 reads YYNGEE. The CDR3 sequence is CASSVRGEDTDTQYF. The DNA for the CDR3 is TGTGCCAGCAGCGTCAGGGGCGAAGACACAGATACGCAGTATTTT.

The CDR3: CATSDPDYYNEQFF. The CDR3 bases are TGTGCCACCAGTGACCCCGACTACTACAATGAGCAGTTCTTC. The chain couples TRBV24-1 to TRBJ2-1; a possible D gene is TRBD2 (5 bases). Germline CDR1 and CDR2: KGHDR and SFDVKD. V lost 4 bases to trimming and J lost 3 bases, with 9 bases between them. This CDR3 is 14 amino acids long.

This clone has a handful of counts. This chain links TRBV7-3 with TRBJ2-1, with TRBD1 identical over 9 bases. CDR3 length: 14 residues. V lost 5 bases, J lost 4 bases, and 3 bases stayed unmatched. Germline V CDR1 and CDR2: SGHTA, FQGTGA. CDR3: CASSRTGEYNEQFF. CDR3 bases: TGTGCCAGCAGCAGGACAGGGGAATACAATGAGCAGTTCTTC.

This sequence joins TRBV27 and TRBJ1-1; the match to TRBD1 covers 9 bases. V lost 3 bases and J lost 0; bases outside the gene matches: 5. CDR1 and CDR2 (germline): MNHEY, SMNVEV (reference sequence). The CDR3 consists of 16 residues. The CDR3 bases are TGTGCCAGCAGTTTGAGCGGGACAGGGCTGAACACTGAAGCTTTCTTT. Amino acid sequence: CASSLSGTGLNTEAFF.

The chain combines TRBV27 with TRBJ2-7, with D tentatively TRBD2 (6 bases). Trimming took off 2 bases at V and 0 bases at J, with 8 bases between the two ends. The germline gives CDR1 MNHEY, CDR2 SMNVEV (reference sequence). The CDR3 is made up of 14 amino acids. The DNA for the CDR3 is TGTGCCAGCAGTTTACGGGGGATCTCCTACGAGCAGTACTTC. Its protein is CASSLRGISYEQYF.

CDR3 bases: TGTGCCTGGAGTCAGGGGGGTAATGAAAAACTGTTTTTT. Protein: CAWSQGGNEKLFF. The V and J genes are TRBV30 and TRBJ1-4; 7 nucleotides align to TRBD1. This CDR3 has 13 residues. Germline CDR1 is GTSNPN and CDR2 is SVGIG (reference sequence). The J segment lost 4 bases and the V segment lost 2 bases, leaving 1 base of the junction unmatched.

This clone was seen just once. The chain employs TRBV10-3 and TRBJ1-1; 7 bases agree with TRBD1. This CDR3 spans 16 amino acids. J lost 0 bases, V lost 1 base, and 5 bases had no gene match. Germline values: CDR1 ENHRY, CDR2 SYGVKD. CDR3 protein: CAISEYRQGMNTEAFF. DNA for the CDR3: TGTGCCATCAGTGAGTACAGACAGGGAATGAACACTGAAGCTTTCTTT.

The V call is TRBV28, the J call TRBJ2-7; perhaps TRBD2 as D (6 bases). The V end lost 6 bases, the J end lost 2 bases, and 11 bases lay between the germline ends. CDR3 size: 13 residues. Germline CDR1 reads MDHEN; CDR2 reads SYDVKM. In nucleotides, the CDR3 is TGTGCCAGCAGAATGGAGGGGCCCTACGAGCAGTACTTC. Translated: CASRMEGPYEQYF. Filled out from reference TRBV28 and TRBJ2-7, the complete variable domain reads DVKVTQSSRYLVKRTGEKVFLECVQDMDHENMFWYRQDPGLGLRLIYFSYDVKMKEKGDIPEGYSVSREKKERFSLILESASTNQTSMYLCASRMEGPYEQYFGPGTRLTVT.

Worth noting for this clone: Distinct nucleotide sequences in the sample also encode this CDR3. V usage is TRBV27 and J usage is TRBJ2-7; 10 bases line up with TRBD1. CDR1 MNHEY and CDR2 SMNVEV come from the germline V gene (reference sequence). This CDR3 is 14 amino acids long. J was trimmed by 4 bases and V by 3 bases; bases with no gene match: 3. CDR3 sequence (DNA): TGTGCCAGCAGTTTCCGGGACAGGGGTTACGAGCAGTACTTC. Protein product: CASSFRDRGYEQYF.

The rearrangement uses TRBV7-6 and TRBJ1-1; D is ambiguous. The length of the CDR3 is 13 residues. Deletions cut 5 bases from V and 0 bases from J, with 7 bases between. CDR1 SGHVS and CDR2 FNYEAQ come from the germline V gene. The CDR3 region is CASSINLNTEAFF. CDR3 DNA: TGTGCCAGCAGCATAAACTTGAACACTGAAGCTTTCTTT.

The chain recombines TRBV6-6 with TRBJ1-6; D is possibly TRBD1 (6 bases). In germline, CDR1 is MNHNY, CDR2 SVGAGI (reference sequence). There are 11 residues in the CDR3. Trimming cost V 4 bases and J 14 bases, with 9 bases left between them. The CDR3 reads CASSSSGALHF. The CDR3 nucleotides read TGTGCCAGCAGTTCATCAGGGGCCCTCCACTTT.

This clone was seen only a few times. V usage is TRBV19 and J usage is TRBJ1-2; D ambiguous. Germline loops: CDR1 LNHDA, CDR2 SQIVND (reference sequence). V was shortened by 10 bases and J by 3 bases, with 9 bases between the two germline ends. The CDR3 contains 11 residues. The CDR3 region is CAIEADYGYTF. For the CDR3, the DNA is TGTGCCATAGAGGCGGACTATGGCTACACCTTC.

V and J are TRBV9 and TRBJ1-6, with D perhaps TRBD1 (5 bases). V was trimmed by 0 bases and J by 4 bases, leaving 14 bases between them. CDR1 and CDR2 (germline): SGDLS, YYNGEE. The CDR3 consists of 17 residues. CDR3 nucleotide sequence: TGTGCCAGCAGCGTAGGAAGCCTGGACACTTATAATTCACCCCTCCACTTT. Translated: CASSVGSLDTYNSPLHF.